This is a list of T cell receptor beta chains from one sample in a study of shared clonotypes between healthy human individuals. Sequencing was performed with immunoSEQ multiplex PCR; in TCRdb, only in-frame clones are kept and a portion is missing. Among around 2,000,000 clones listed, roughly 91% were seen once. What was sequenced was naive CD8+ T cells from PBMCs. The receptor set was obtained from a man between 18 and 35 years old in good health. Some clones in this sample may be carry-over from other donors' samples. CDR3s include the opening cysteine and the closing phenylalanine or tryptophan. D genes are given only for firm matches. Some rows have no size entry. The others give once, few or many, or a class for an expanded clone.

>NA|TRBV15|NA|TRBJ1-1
TGTGCCACCAGCAGAGATCGAGGGGGGAACACTGAAGCTTTCTTT
CATSRDRGGNTEAFF
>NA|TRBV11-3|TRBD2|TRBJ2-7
TGTGCCAGCAGCCCTATGAAGGGTGGCGGGGGACCTGATTACGAGCAGTACTTC
CASSPMKGGGGPDYEQYF
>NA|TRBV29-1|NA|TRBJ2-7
TGCAGCGTGCCGAGGGGGATTGATCCCTACGAGCAGTACTTC
CSVPRGIDPYEQYF
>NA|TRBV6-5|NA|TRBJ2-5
TGTGCCAGCAGTTACTATTCCTCAGGGAGAGAGACCCAGTACTTC
CASSYYSSGRETQYF
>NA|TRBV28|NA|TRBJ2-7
TGTGCCAGCAGCCTCGGACAGAGTTACGAGCAGTACTTC
CASSLGQSYEQYF
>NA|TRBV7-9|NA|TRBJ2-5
TGTGCCAGTTCGCCGCGCGAAGAGACCCAGTACTTC
CASSPREETQYF
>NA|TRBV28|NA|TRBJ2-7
TGTGCCAGCAGTATTACCGGGACTCCTACCTACGAGCAGTACTTC
CASSITGTPTYEQYF
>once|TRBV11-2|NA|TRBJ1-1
TGTGCCAGCAGGAAGTTCGACGCTATTCCTGAAGCTTTCTTT
CASRKFDAIPEAFF
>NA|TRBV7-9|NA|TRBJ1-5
TGTGCCAGCAGCTCGACTATCCGGGCCTCTAGCAATCAGCCCCAGCATTTT
CASSSTIRASSNQPQHF
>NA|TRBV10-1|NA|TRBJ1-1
TGCGCCAGCAGTGAGAGTCCAGGGATGAACACTGAAGCTTTCTTT
CASSESPGMNTEAFF
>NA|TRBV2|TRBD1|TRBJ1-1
TGTGCCAGCAGTGAAGTGGACAGGGCTTCGGCTTTCTTT
CASSEVDRASAFF
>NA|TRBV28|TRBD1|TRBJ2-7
TGTGCCAGCAGCCCCGGGACAGGTCTCTCCTACGAGCAGTACTTC
CASSPGTGLSYEQYF
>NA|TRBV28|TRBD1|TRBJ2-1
TGTGCCAGCAGTTTTGTCCCCGGACAGGGGTGGGGGCAGTTCTTC
CASSFVPGQGWGQFF
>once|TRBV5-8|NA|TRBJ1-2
TGTGCCAGCAGCGCCCCGGCGGACCTTAACTATGGCTACACCTTC
CASSAPADLNYGYTF
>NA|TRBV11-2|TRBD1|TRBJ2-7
TGTGCCAGCAGTAGGGACAGGGACTACGAGCAGTACTTC
CASSRDRDYEQYF
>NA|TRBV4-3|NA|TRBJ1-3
TGCGCCAGCAGCCAAGGAACAGGCAACTCTGGAAACACCATATATTTT
CASSQGTGNSGNTIYF
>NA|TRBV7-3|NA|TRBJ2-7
TGTGCCAGCAGCCTCGAACACTACGAGCAGTACTTC
CASSLEHYEQYF
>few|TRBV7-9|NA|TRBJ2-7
TGTGCCAGCAGCTTAGCGACAGACAAGACCTACGAGCAGTACTTC
CASSLATDKTYEQYF
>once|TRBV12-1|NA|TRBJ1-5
TGTGCCAGCAGCTTGAACCGGGACAGGGGGCGCAATCAGCCCCAGCATTTT
CASSLNRDRGRNQPQHF
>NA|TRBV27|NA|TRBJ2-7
TGTGCCAGCAGCCGGGGACCGAGCGAGCAGTACTTC
CASSRGPSEQYF
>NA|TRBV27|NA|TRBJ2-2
TGTGCCAGCAGTCCCTCGGGGATCGGGGAGCTGTTTTTT
CASSPSGIGELFF
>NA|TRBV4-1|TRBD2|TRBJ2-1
TGCGCCAGCAGCCAAATTGGTAGCGGGGGCTACAATGAGCAGTTCTTC
CASSQIGSGGYNEQFF
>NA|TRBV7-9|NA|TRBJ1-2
TGTGCCAGCAGCTTAGAGGGACTCATCTGGGGCTACACCTTC
CASSLEGLIWGYTF
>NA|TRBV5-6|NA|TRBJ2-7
TGTGCCAGCAGCTTCTCTAGTCAGTACGAGCAGTACTTC
CASSFSSQYEQYF
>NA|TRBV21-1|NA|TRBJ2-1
TGTGCCAGCAGCACTCCAGGGTATGCCCATGAGCAGTTCTTC
CASSTPGYAHEQFF
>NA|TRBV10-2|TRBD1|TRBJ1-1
TGCGCCAGCAGTGAGTCCGGACAGGGCAACACTGAAGCTTTCTTT
CASSESGQGNTEAFF
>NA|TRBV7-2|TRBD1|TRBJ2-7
TGTGCCAGCAGCCTCCGCGGGCAGGGGGCGTATGAATCATACGAGCAGTACTTC
CASSLRGQGAYESYEQYF
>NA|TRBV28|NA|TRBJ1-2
TGTGCCAGCAGTTCCCCTTTCCTGGACAGCGGGTGGAGTGGCTACACCTTC
CASSSPFLDSGWSGYTF
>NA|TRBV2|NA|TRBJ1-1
TGTGCCAGCAGGGCGAGTTTTAGTCTGAACACTGAAGCTTTCTTT
CASRASFSLNTEAFF
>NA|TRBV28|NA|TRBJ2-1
TGTGCCAGCAGTTCCCCCGGCGGGGTCAATGAGCAGTTCTTC
CASSSPGGVNEQFF
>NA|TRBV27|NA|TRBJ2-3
TGTGCCAGCAGTTACCTCGCCGCTAGCGGCACAGATACGCAGTATTTT
CASSYLAASGTDTQYF
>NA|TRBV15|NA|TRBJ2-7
TGTGCCACCAGCAGTGGGTTGGGGTCCTACGAGCAGTACTTC
CATSSGLGSYEQYF
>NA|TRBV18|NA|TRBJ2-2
TGTGCCAGCTTAGAAGACTTTCAGGGAGCGAACACCGGGGAGCTGTTTTTT
CASLEDFQGANTGELFF
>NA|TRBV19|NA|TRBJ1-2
TGTGCCAGTAGCCCTGGCCCTTGGTGGCTCGGCTACACCTTC
CASSPGPWWLGYTF
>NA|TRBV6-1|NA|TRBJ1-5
TGTGCCAGCCAGCAAGTTGACGGCCTCAATTGGCCCCAGCATTTT
CASQQVDGLNWPQHF
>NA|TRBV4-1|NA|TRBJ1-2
TGCGCCAGCAGCCAAGAAAAGGGTAACTATGGCTACACCTTC
CASSQEKGNYGYTF
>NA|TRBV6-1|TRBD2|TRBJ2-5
TGTGCCAGCGCGAGCGGGAGGGATAAGTACTTC
CASASGRDKYF
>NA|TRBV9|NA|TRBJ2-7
TGTGCCAGCAGCTCACCCCTGGGAGAATACGCCTCCTACGAGCAGTACTTC
CASSSPLGEYASYEQYF
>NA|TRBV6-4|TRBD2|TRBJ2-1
TGTGCCAGCAGTGACGCTAGCGGGAACTCCTACAATGAGCAGTTCTTC
CASSDASGNSYNEQFF
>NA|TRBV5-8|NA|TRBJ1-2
TGTGCCAGCAGCTTGGTAGGGGGGGCGGATGGCTACACCTTC
CASSLVGGADGYTF
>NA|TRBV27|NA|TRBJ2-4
TGTGCCAGCAGTTTATCATCGGGTTGGGCCAAAAACATTCAGTACTTC
CASSLSSGWAKNIQYF
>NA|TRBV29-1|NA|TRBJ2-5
TGCAGCGTTGAAGATCGGGAAGAGACCCAGTACTTC
CSVEDREETQYF
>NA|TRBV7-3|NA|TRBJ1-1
TGTGCCAGCAGCTTGGGCCCCGGGGGGGACAAGAACACTGAAGCTTTCTTT
CASSLGPGGDKNTEAFF